This paragraph covers one T cell receptor (beta chain) sequence. Its antigen is unidentified. Scientists ran DNA taken from cultured CD4+ T cells through the Oncomine TCR Beta short-read assay for sequencing. Each CDR3 protein is one row after TCRdb ran MiXCR on the PCR reads. The table records around 21,000 distinct CDR3 sequences, around 60% of them present only once. These data originate in a study of vaccination and CD4 T cells after COVID-19. Germline V lookup: CDR1 MNHEY, CDR2 SMNVEV (reference sequence). V gave up 2 bases and J gave up 5 bases, with 18 bases separating them. The CDR3 extends over 17 amino acids. Indicated treatment: roughly 10-day PBMC culture with coronavirus spike peptide pools or control peptides (ViraFEST assay).

The chain carries TRBV27 and TRBJ2-2, with D tentatively TRBD2 (5 bases). The sequence was collected from a human donor who had recovered from COVID-19. Sequencing was performed on CD4+ T cells from blood, cultured in vitro, taken after SARS-CoV-2 vaccination. CDR3 nucleotides: TGTGCCAGCAGTTTAAGACCTGGCCCCCCGGGGACCGGGGAGCTGTTTTTT. Translating it yields CASSLRPGPPGTGELFF.